This is a list of T cell receptor beta chains from one sample in a study of blood T cell repertoires in COVID-19. Produced via immunoSEQ multiplex PCR; TCRdb's table is partial and in-frame only. The sample lists 50,000 to 75,000 clones; about 90% were seen once. Sequences were obtained from peripheral blood. Receptor source: a man older than 75 in a cohort sampled during active COVID-19. CDR3s include the opening cysteine and the closing phenylalanine or tryptophan. A D gene is named only where the DNA matches it firmly. Not every row has a clone size; where given, it reads once, few, many or a size class.

>NA|TRBJ1-5|TRBV4-3|few
CASSRGSGEPQHF
TGCGCCAGCAGTCGGGGGTCCGGGGAGCCCCAGCATTTT
>NA|TRBJ2-7|TRBV4-3|NA
CASSQDWGDEQYF
TGCGCCAGCAGCCAAGATTGGGGGGACGAGCAGTACTTC
>NA|TRBJ2-1|TRBV19|NA
CASSMGWSGRIYNEQFF
TGTGCCAGTAGTATGGGTTGGAGCGGGCGGATTTACAATGAGCAGTTCTTC
>TRBD2|TRBJ2-3|TRBV5-1|NA
CASSFSGGGLDTQYF
TGCGCCAGCAGCTTTAGCGGGGGGGGCTTGGATACGCAGTATTTT
>NA|TRBJ1-1|TRBV6-5|NA
CASSWKLSGYTEAFF
TGTGCCAGCAGTTGGAAGTTATCCGGGTACACTGAAGCTTTCTTT
>TRBD2|TRBJ2-5|TRBV2|NA
CASSEGAGRETQYF
TGTGCCAGCAGTGAAGGAGCGGGGAGGGAGACCCAGTACTTC
>TRBD1|TRBJ2-7|TRBV7-2|NA
CASSLRGLVHEQYF
TGTGCCAGCAGCTTAAGGGGGCTGGTCCACGAGCAGTACTTC
>TRBD1|TRBJ2-5|TRBV18|NA
CASSRDRGETQYF
TGTGCCAGCTCCCGCGACAGGGGAGAGACCCAGTACTTC
>TRBD1|TRBJ2-2|TRBV27|NA
CASSPGTANTGELFF
TGTGCCAGCAGCCCCGGGACAGCGAACACCGGGGAGCTGTTTTTT
>TRBD1|TRBJ2-1|TRBV5-1|NA
CASSLGDSYNEQFF
TGCGCCAGCAGCTTGGGGGACAGCTACAATGAGCAGTTCTTC
>NA|TRBJ2-3|TRBV19|NA
CASSVRTDLTDTQYF
TGTGCCAGTAGTGTCAGGACAGACCTCACAGATACGCAGTATTTT
>NA|TRBJ1-3|TRBV2|NA
CASTSQGSSGNTIYF
TGTGCCAGCACCAGCCAGGGTAGCTCTGGAAACACCATATATTTT
>NA|TRBJ1-1|TRBV15|NA
CATSRVEGTEAFF
TGTGCCACCAGCAGAGTGGAGGGTACTGAAGCTTTCTTT
>NA|TRBJ1-1|TRBV11-2|NA
CASNLRTGTIMNTEAFF
TGTGCCAGCAACTTGAGGACCGGGACAATTATGAACACTGAAGCTTTCTTT
>TRBD1|TRBJ1-4|TRBV5-6|NA
CASSKDRGPSTNEKLFF
TGTGCCAGCAGCAAGGACAGGGGCCCTTCAACTAATGAAAAACTGTTTTTT
>TRBD1|TRBJ2-3|TRBV29-1|NA
CSVEDQGAGTDTQYF
TGCAGCGTTGAAGATCAGGGGGCTGGCACAGATACGCAGTATTTT
>TRBD1|TRBJ1-2|TRBV7-2|NA
CASSSGQGNGGYTF
TGTGCCAGCAGTTCGGGACAGGGAAACGGTGGCTACACCTTC
>NA|TRBJ2-7|TRBV5-8|once
CASSLGAYEQYF
TGTGCCAGCAGCTTGGGGGCGTACGAGCAGTACTTC
>TRBD1|TRBJ1-4|TRBV29-1|few
CSVGGRGTGAEKLFF
TGCAGCGTTGGGGGTCGGGGGACAGGGGCCGAAAAACTGTTTTTT
>NA|TRBJ2-1|TRBV3-1/TRBV3-2|once
CASSQDVSSTYNEQFF
TGTGCCAGCAGCCAAGATGTCTCAAGCACCTACAATGAGCAGTTCTTC
>NA|TRBJ2-1|TRBV10-1|NA
CASSEGTSGRGEQFF
TGCGCCAGCAGTGAAGGGACATCCGGAAGGGGTGAGCAGTTCTTC
>TRBD2|TRBJ2-1|TRBV11-2|NA
CASSLEGTSGGARNEQFF
TGTGCCAGCAGCTTAGAAGGGACTAGCGGGGGGGCCAGGAATGAGCAGTTCTTC
>NA|TRBJ1-5|TRBV5-8|NA
CASSGSRISANQPQHF
TGTGCCAGCAGCGGATCCAGGATCAGTGCCAATCAGCCCCAGCATTTT
>NA|TRBJ1-1|TRBV6-2/TRBV6-3|NA
CASSYSAGGLNTEAFF
TGTGCCAGCAGTTACTCCGCGGGCGGTTTGAACACTGAAGCTTTCTTT
>NA|TRBJ2-3|TRBV4-2|NA
CASSQPSSTDTQYF
TGTGCCAGCAGCCAGCCTAGCAGCACAGATACGCAGTATTTT
>NA|TRBJ2-7|TRBV6-5|NA
CASSRQAPYEQYF
TGTGCCAGCAGCAGGCAGGCCCCCTACGAGCAGTACTTC